This passage covers 11 T cell receptor beta chains from one sample sequenced in a study of identifying expanded T cells in peripheral blood. Repertoires were generated with immunoSEQ multiplex PCR, while TCRdb's copy carries only in-frame clones and drops some. The sample carries some 120,000 clones, roughly 82% recorded once. Sequencing was carried out using blood. These receptor sequences come from a person aged 18 to 69 in good health.

The chain joins TRBV4-3 to TRBJ2-1, with D hard to call. The germline V gene encodes CDR1 LGHNA and CDR2 YSLEER. Between the trimmed V and J ends, which lost 0 bases and 0 bases, there was a span of 9 bases. CDR3 length equals 16 residues. CDR3 DNA: TGCGCCAGCAGCCAAGAGATTTCGAGCTCCTACAATGAGCAGTTCTTC. Encoded protein: CASSQEISSSYNEQFF.

The J gene is TRBJ1-2, the V gene TRBV25-1; D remains ambiguous. Looked up from germline, CDR1 is MGHDK and CDR2 is SYGVNS. Trimming left V 4 bases short and J 8 bases short, with 11 bases between. CDR3 length: 12 residues. The chain's CDR3 is CASSAYFGGYTF. The CDR3 DNA sequence: TGTGCCAGCAGTGCGTACTTCGGAGGCTACACCTTC.

The rearrangement joins TRBV6-6 to TRBJ1-1, with 7 bases identical to TRBD1. CDR1 MNHNY and CDR2 SVGAGI come from the germline V gene (reference sequence). Unmatched junction bases numbered 4, after V lost 2 bases and J lost 1 base. There are 15 residues in the CDR3. CDR3 bases: TGTGCCAGCAGTTACGGGACAGTGGAGAACACTGAAGCTTTCTTT. Protein: CASSYGTVENTEAFF.

This chain uses TRBV18 with TRBJ1-6; maybe TRBD1 (5 bases). CDR1 is KGHSH and CDR2 is LQKENI in the germline V gene. Trimming removed 6 bases at V and 7 bases at J, with 10 bases between. The CDR3 covers 13 residues. Here the CDR3 reads CASSPRENSPLHF. The DNA for the CDR3 is TGTGCCAGCTCCCCCAGGGAAAATTCACCCCTCCACTTT.

CDR3 in amino acids: CASSFGLKTDTQYF. CDR3 DNA sequence: TGTGCCAGCAGCTTCGGGCTGAAAACAGATACGCAGTATTTT. The V call is TRBV5-4, the J call TRBJ2-3; D is uncertain. Trimming cost V 2 bases and J 3 bases, with 10 bases left between them. The CDR3 has 14 residues. CDR1 and CDR2 from the germline V gene are SGHNT and YYREEE (reference sequence).

V gene TRBV21-1 combines with J gene TRBJ1-2; the table's D call TRBD1 went unverified against the DNA. TRBV21-1 constitutes a pseudogene. The CDR3 consists of 14 residues. The CDR3 DNA sequence: TGTGCCAGCAGCAAAAACAGGGTGCCCCATGGCTACACCTTC. It is translated as CASSKNRVPHGYTF.

The CDR3 nucleotides read TGTGCCAGCACCTCGGAGGCGGAGACCCAGTACTTC. Amino acids: CASTSEAETQYF. V usage is TRBV11-2 and J usage is TRBJ2-5; D may be TRBD2 (5 bases). The length of the CDR3 is 12 residues. V was clipped by 7 bases and J by 5 bases, with 11 bases between them. Germline V CDR1 and CDR2: SGHAT, FQNNGV. The full variable domain, with the rest looked up from reference TRBV11-2 and TRBJ2-5, is EAGVAQSPRYKIIEKRQSVAFWCNPISGHATLYWYQQILGQGPKLLIQFQNNGVVDDSQLPKDRFSAERLKGVDSTLKIQPAKLEDSAVYLCASTSEAETQYFGPGTRLLVL.

The rearrangement joins TRBV27 to TRBJ1-1; 11 bases are shared with TRBD1. V lost 7 bases and J lost 3; bases outside the gene matches: 4. CDR1 MNHEY and CDR2 SMNVEV come from the germline V gene (reference sequence). CDR3 length: 14 amino acids. Here the CDR3 reads CASTGQGADTEAFF. In DNA, the CDR3 is TGTGCCAGCACCGGACAGGGGGCCGACACTGAAGCTTTCTTT.

This clone was counted once. The genes are TRBV7-9 and TRBJ2-7; D tentatively fits TRBD1 or TRBD2 (5 bases each). CDR3 size: 17 residues. From germline, CDR1 is SEHNR and CDR2 FQNEAQ (reference sequence). V dropped 0 bases and J dropped 0 bases, with 15 bases sitting between them. DNA of the CDR3: TGTGCCAGCAGCTTAGCCCCGGGACCGTACTTCTCCTACGAGCAGTACTTC. The encoded protein is CASSLAPGPYFSYEQYF.

The chain employs TRBV6-5 and TRBJ1-1; D ambiguous. Germline V CDR1 and CDR2: MNHEY, SVGAGI. The CDR3 is 15 residues long. The V end was cut by 0 bases, the J end by 3 bases, with 11 bases between. The CDR3 is CASSYSPLGDTEAFF. The CDR3 region has the DNA TGTGCCAGCAGTTACTCCCCCCTTGGGGACACTGAAGCTTTCTTT.

The chain employs TRBV5-5 and TRBJ1-1; D is unclear. The germline gives CDR1 SGHKS, CDR2 YYEKEE (reference sequence). The ends were cut back, 4 bases at V and 1 base at J, with 17 bases in the middle. CDR3 length equals 16 residues. Written as DNA, the CDR3 is TGTGCCAGCAGCCTGCGGACGGATTCAAAGAACACTGAAGCTTTCTTT. It is translated as CASSLRTDSKNTEAFF. The full variable domain, rest sourced from reference TRBV5-5 and TRBJ1-1, is DAGVTQSPTHLIKTRGQQVTLRCSPISGHKSVSWYQQVLGQGPQFIFQYYEKEERGRGNFPDRFSARQFPNYSSELNVNALLLGDSALYLCASSLRTDSKNTEAFFGQGTRLTVV.